The next 30 T cell receptor beta chains were all read from a single sample in a study of early T cells in non-severe SARS-CoV-2 infection. TCRdb re-derived calls from the 5' RACE reads in MiXCR, one entry per CDR3 protein. The sample records about 79,000 distinct CDR3 sequences, about 11% being singletons. Sequenced sample: whole blood. The receptors stem from an adult who was a healthcare worker with PCR-confirmed SARS-CoV-2 infection or an uninfected control (not recorded which).

This chain links TRBV6-6 with TRBJ1-1; the match to TRBD1 covers 8 bases. There are 13 residues in the CDR3. V was pared by 5 bases and J by 6 bases, with 5 bases of the junction left unmatched. Germline V CDR1 and CDR2: MNHNY, SVGAGI (reference sequence). The CDR3 sequence is CASSRQGAAEAFF. The CDR3 DNA reads TGTGCCAGCAGTCGCCAGGGGGCGGCTGAAGCTTTCTTT.

This clonotype was detected ten times or more. The rearrangement joins TRBV20-1 to TRBJ2-3; TRBD2 matches at 11 bases. V lost 4 bases and J lost 4; bases outside the gene matches: 7. Germline V CDR1 and CDR2: DFQATT, SNEGSKA (reference sequence). The CDR3 is made up of 15 amino acids. Here the CDR3 reads CSATKTSGASDTQYF. The DNA of the CDR3 is TGCAGTGCTACCAAGACTAGCGGGGCCTCAGATACGCAGTATTTT.

V usage is TRBV7-2 and J usage is TRBJ2-7; TRBD2 aligns across 7 bases. In germline, CDR1 is SGHTA, CDR2 FQGNSA. Unmatched junction bases numbered 13, after V lost 1 base and J lost 7 bases. The CDR3 is 16 amino acids. The CDR3 DNA follows: TGTGCCAGCAGCTTAGGGCCGGGGGGACCTGCAAGGGAGCAGTACTTC. Protein sequence: CASSLGPGGPAREQYF.

This clonotype appeared many times. This chain connects TRBV6-1 to TRBJ1-1, with D possibly matching TRBD1 (5 bases). Germline assignment: CDR1 MNHNS and CDR2 SASEGT. The CDR3 has 15 amino acids. The V end was cut by 1 base, the J end by 1 base, with 10 bases between. The CDR3 protein is CASSEGTIANTEAFF. The CDR3 coding sequence is TGTGCCAGCAGTGAAGGGACAATCGCGAACACTGAAGCTTTCTTT.

This clonotype showed up many times. The chain combines TRBV5-1 with TRBJ2-3; 9 bases align to TRBD1. J was trimmed by 3 bases and V by 2 bases; bases with no gene match: 4. The CDR3 has 15 residues. Germline-derived CDR1 and CDR2 are SGHRS and YFSETQ. The CDR3 DNA follows: TGCGCCAGCAGCTTTACGGGACAGGGAACAGATACGCAGTATTTT. Its protein product is CASSFTGQGTDTQYF.

In nucleotides, the CDR3 is TGTGCCACCCATGAGTCGTCCGCCTACGAGCAGTACTTC. Its translation: CATHESSAYEQYF. The chain carries TRBV6-2 or TRBV6-3 and TRBJ2-7; D call uncertain. The V end lost 10 bases, the J end lost 2 bases, and 15 bases lay between the germline ends. The CDR3 extends over 13 amino acids. Germline CDR1 MNHEY, CDR2 SVGEGT.

This clonotype was counted a single time. The chain has TRBV12-3 or TRBV12-4 and TRBJ1-5, with no clear D. This CDR3 spans 14 amino acids. V lost 8 bases, J lost 4 bases, and 15 bases lay in between. CDR3 in amino acids: CASLRGTMNQPQHF. CDR3 DNA: TGTGCCAGCCTTAGAGGCACTATGAATCAGCCCCAGCATTTT.

V gene TRBV2 combines with J gene TRBJ2-1; D not certain. Trimming removed 9 bases from V and 0 bases from J, with 9 bases in between. The CDR3 sequence is 13 residues long. Germline CDR1 SNHLY, CDR2 FYNNEI. In nucleotides, the CDR3 is TGTGCCAGTACCCCGAGCTCCTACAATGAGCAGTTCTTC. Translating it yields CASTPSSYNEQFF.

This clonotype was observed a handful of times. This sequence joins TRBV4-1 and TRBJ1-1, with a weak D call TRBD1 (6 bases). The CDR3 totals 14 residues. Germline loops: CDR1 MGHRA, CDR2 YSYEKL. Trimming took 4 bases from V and 1 from J, leaving 10 bases between them. The DNA for the CDR3 is TGCGCCAGCAGCCCCTACAGGGAGAACACTGAAGCTTTCTTT. It translates to CASSPYRENTEAFF.

V is TRBV12-3 or TRBV12-4 and J is TRBJ2-3; 11 nucleotides agree with TRBD2. The junction had 2 bases not matched to a gene; V was cut back by 2 bases and J by 4 bases. The length of the CDR3 is 15 residues. The DNA of the CDR3 is TGTGCCAGCAGTTTAAGACTAGCGGGGCCAGATACGCAGTATTTT. Translated, it gives CASSLRLAGPDTQYF.

The J gene is TRBJ2-3, the V gene TRBV5-6, with 9 bases identical to TRBD2. V was clipped by 5 bases and J by 1 base; unmatched bases: 5. The length of the CDR3 is 15 residues. Germline CDR1 SGHDT, CDR2 YYEEEE. In DNA form, the CDR3 reads TGTGCCAGCAGGGAGCGGGGGGCCGGCACAGATACGCAGTATTTT. It is translated as CASRERGAGTDTQYF.

As for this clonotype: This may be a read error: a much more frequent sequence differs by one nucleotide. The chain couples TRBV4-2 to TRBJ2-2, with 12 bases fitting TRBD1. CDR1 and CDR2 from the germline V gene are LGHNA and YNFKEQ. V gave up 4 bases and J gave up 7 bases; unmatched junction bases: 7. This CDR3 is built from 16 residues. The CDR3 reads CASSPQGTGGGGELFF. The CDR3 coding sequence is TGTGCCAGCAGCCCACAAGGGACAGGGGGCGGCGGGGAGCTGTTTTTT.

This clonotype was found a few times. This chain uses TRBV11-2 with TRBJ1-3; tentative D call: TRBD1 (6 bases). Germline loops: CDR1 SGHAT, CDR2 FQNNGV. This CDR3 has 15 residues. Trimming took 1 base from V and 2 from J, leaving 9 bases between them. The CDR3 bases are TGTGCCAGCAGCTTAGTTCGGGGGCCTGGAAACACCATATATTTT. Encoded protein: CASSLVRGPGNTIYF.

This clonotype occurred many times. V is TRBV12-3 or TRBV12-4 and J is TRBJ1-5, with D perhaps matching TRBD1 (5 bases). This CDR3 is 15 amino acids long. V lost 6 bases and J 0 bases, leaving 12 bases between the germline ends. In DNA form, the CDR3 reads TGTGCCAGCAGCCCCCAGGGAAATAGCAATCAGCCCCAGCATTTT. It encodes CASSPQGNSNQPQHF.

This clonotype has a count of ten or more. The CDR3, as DNA: TGTGCCAGCAGTGGGACTAGCGGGGGGGCCTGGGATACGCAGTATTTT. Translating it yields CASSGTSGGAWDTQYF. The V gene is TRBV12-3 or TRBV12-4, the J gene TRBJ2-3, with 16 bases that match TRBD2. Trimming took 5 bases from V and 6 from J; bases not matched to a gene: 5. This CDR3 has 16 amino acids.

The table lists this clonotype with a few counts. The chain has TRBV7-9 and TRBJ2-3, with 8 bases aligning to TRBD1. The CDR3 contains 16 residues. V dropped 5 bases and J dropped 5; count of bases not matched to a gene: 12. Germline V gene lookup returns CDR1 SEHNR and CDR2 FQNEAQ (reference sequence). The CDR3 coding sequence is TGTGCCAGCAGCGGCGGGACAGGAGGGCCGGGAGATACGCAGTATTTT. Its translation: CASSGGTGGPGDTQYF.

The table lists this clonotype with a few counts. The chain links TRBV6-5 to TRBJ2-2; D remains unclear. Germline V gene data show CDR1 as MNHEY and CDR2 as SVGAGI. This CDR3 spans 14 amino acids. Deletions cut 8 bases from V and 7 bases from J, with 17 bases between. CDR3 DNA: TGTGCCAGCCGGGTCAAACCGGACGTCGGGGAGCTGTTTTTT. It yields the protein CASRVKPDVGELFF.

V gene TRBV25-1 combines with J gene TRBJ2-2; no reliable D call. Germline lookup yields CDR1 MGHDK and CDR2 SYGVNS. V lost 6 bases and J 2 bases, leaving 4 bases between the germline ends. The CDR3 extends over 12 amino acids. The CDR3 DNA follows: TGTGCCAGCAGGAGTAACACCGGGGAGCTGTTTTTT. It specifies CASRSNTGELFF.

This clonotype was observed at least ten times. This chain uses TRBV6-1 with TRBJ1-4; D ambiguous. From germline, CDR1 is MNHNS and CDR2 SASEGT. This CDR3 spans 16 amino acids. V was pared by 5 bases and J by 0 bases, with 13 bases between. This chain's CDR3 is CASSSYSGTTNEKLFF. The CDR3 DNA follows: TGTGCCAGCAGTTCTTACAGCGGGACAACTAATGAAAAACTGTTTTTT.

The chain joins TRBV7-9 to TRBJ2-2; 8 nucleotides align to TRBD1. The V gene end was trimmed by 6 bases and the J gene end by 8 bases; junction bases not matched to a gene: 11. Germline assignment: CDR1 SEHNR and CDR2 FQNEAQ (reference sequence). This CDR3 is built from 15 residues. The CDR3 DNA sequence: TGTGCCAGCAGAGATACCGGGACAGGAATTGGGGAGCTGTTTTTT. Protein sequence: CASRDTGTGIGELFF.

The sample holds a few counts of this clonotype. The CDR3 DNA follows: TGTGCCAGCAGCTTAGCCGGGACGAATAATTCACCCCTCCACTTT. Translating gives CASSLAGTNNSPLHF. The V and J genes are TRBV7-3 and TRBJ1-6; a possible D gene is TRBD1 (5 bases). CDR1 is SGHTA and CDR2 is FQGTGA in the germline V gene. The CDR3 runs to 15 residues. V was shortened by 2 bases and J by 5 bases, with 10 bases between the two germline ends.

This chain links TRBV6-2 or TRBV6-3 with TRBJ1-1; no definite D call. Looked up from germline, CDR1 is MNHEY and CDR2 is SVGEGT. The CDR3 is 15 residues long. V was clipped by 4 bases and J by 1 base, with 13 bases between them. The CDR3 loop reads CASSSPTGSNTEAFF. Here the CDR3 DNA reads TGTGCCAGCAGTTCCCCGACCGGATCGAACACTGAAGCTTTCTTT.

The CDR3, as DNA: TGCGCCAGCAGTGAAGGTAGCGCGCAAGAGACCCAGTACTTC. Protein: CASSEGSAQETQYF. V and J are TRBV10-1 and TRBJ2-5; D may be TRBD2 (5 bases). V was cut by 3 bases and J by 2 bases, with 10 bases left in between. CDR1 and CDR2 from the germline V gene are WNHNN and SYGVQD (reference sequence). This CDR3 comprises 14 residues.

This chain joins TRBV12-3 or TRBV12-4 and TRBJ2-7; D might be TRBD1 or TRBD2, each matching 5 bases. The CDR3 length is 12 residues. V was cut by 2 bases and J by 6 bases, with 8 bases left in between. CDR3 residues: CASSLLGVEQYF. CDR3 sequence (DNA): TGTGCCAGCAGTTTATTGGGGGTCGAGCAGTACTTC.

This clonotype has a count of ten or more. The rearrangement links TRBV4-2 to TRBJ1-4, with TRBD1 matching 7 bases. V was clipped by 3 bases and J by 6 bases; unmatched bases: 7. This CDR3 comprises 15 residues. In germline, CDR1 is LGHNA, CDR2 YNFKEQ. The CDR3 loop reads CASSHTGTDDEKLFF. DNA for the CDR3: TGTGCCAGCAGCCATACCGGGACAGACGATGAAAAACTGTTTTTT.

This clonotype was counted many times. The rearrangement links TRBV27 to TRBJ1-1; tentative D call: TRBD1 (5 bases). This CDR3 is built from 14 residues. Germline CDR1 is MNHEY and CDR2 is SMNVEV (reference sequence). Trimming removed 4 bases at V and 1 base at J, with 10 bases between. CDR3 protein: CASSSTVGNTEAFF. CDR3 in DNA: TGTGCCAGCAGTTCGACAGTTGGGAACACTGAAGCTTTCTTT.

The chain combines TRBV29-1 with TRBJ2-3, with a tentative D call TRBD2 (7 bases). The V end lost 0 bases, the J end lost 0 bases, and 16 bases lay between the germline ends. This CDR3 contains 17 residues. CDR1 is SQVTM, CDR2 ANQGSEA, per germline. CDR3 in amino acids: CSVEDLGGRGSTDTQYF. CDR3 nucleotides: TGCAGCGTTGAAGATCTTGGAGGGAGGGGGAGCACAGATACGCAGTATTTT.

This clonotype has ten or more counts. V usage is TRBV7-9 and J usage is TRBJ2-2; no firm D call. Looked up from germline, CDR1 is SEHNR and CDR2 is FQNEAQ (reference sequence). The CDR3 totals 13 residues. Trimming took off 5 bases at V and 2 bases at J, with 6 bases between the two ends. The CDR3 loop reads CASSPVNTGELFF. The CDR3 region has the DNA TGTGCCAGCAGCCCGGTAAACACCGGGGAGCTGTTTTTT.

The V gene is TRBV29-1, the J gene TRBJ1-1; D call uncertain. Germline V CDR1 and CDR2: SQVTM, ANQGSEA. The length of the CDR3 is 13 residues. The V end lost 5 bases, the J end lost 1 base, and 11 bases lay between the germline ends. The CDR3 DNA reads TGCAGCGTTTCGGGGTTAGGGAACACTGAAGCTTTCTTT. Translation gives CSVSGLGNTEAFF.

This clonotype appeared many times. The chain links TRBV20-1 to TRBJ2-3; perhaps D is TRBD1 or TRBD2 (5 bases each). With 2 bases removed from V and 0 bases from J, the gap between germline ends came to 12 bases. The CDR3 has 15 amino acids. In germline, CDR1 is DFQATT, CDR2 SNEGSKA (reference sequence). CDR3 nucleotide sequence: TGCAGTGCTAGAAGGCAGGGACCCAGCACAGATACGCAGTATTTT. Amino acids: CSARRQGPSTDTQYF.